This TCR beta chain comes out of a study of CXCR3-negative and CXCR3-positive naive CD8 T cells. Findings of the study overall: TRB CDR3 hydrophobicity was greater in CXCR3-positive naive cells than in CXCR3-negative naive cells.

The CDR3 is 14 residues long. Germline V CDR1 and CDR2: MNHEY, SVGAGI. As to this clonotype: Its antigen is unknown.

Researchers prepared the TRB cDNA libraries using 5' RACE with UMI labels. TCRdb reprocessed the 5' RACE reads, keeping one entry per CDR3 protein, no DNA. This listing includes 150,000 to 170,000 distinct CDR3 sequences. The specimen was naive CXCR3+ CD8+ T cells from blood. The subset: CD45RO-CCR7+CD27+CD95- naive CD8+ T cells expressing CXCR3 (TNR3+). The sequence derives from a human donor in good health. Some clones in this sample may be carry-over from other donors' samples. The V gene is TRBV6-5, the J gene TRBJ2-2. The CDR3 protein is CASSYGRDTGELFF.